This TCR beta chain was sequenced for a study of post-analysis software for immune sequencing data. General observations from the study: About 5 TRBV segments appeared more often in patients than in controls, and TRBV5-6, TRBV5-1 and TRBV20-1 were among these.

J gave up 0 bases and V 2 bases, and 8 bases lay outside the gene matches. Germline lookup yields CDR1 DFQATT and CDR2 SNEGSKA (reference sequence). The CDR3 is 17 amino acids. Unique molecular identifiers were carried by the TCR beta cDNA libraries. TCRdb recomputed calls from the PCR reads with MiXCR, one row per CDR3 protein. The sample lists about 770,000 distinct CDR3 sequences, about half occurring once. As regards this clonotype: Its cognate antigen is unknown.

This receptor was identified in a girl aged 10 to 17 with multiple sclerosis. Sequenced sample: blood. The chain recombines TRBV20-1 with TRBJ2-1; 9 bases line up with TRBD2. CDR3 nucleotides: TGCAGTGCTAGACTGCCTAGCGGGAAGAGCTCCTACAATGAGCAGTTCTTC. Translating gives CSARLPSGKSSYNEQFF.